Following are 7 T cell receptor beta chains from one sample sequenced in a study of CD8+CD57+ T cells in acquired aplastic anemia. Genomic DNA acted as the template from which TCR beta VDJ combination and CDR3 sequence profiling were carried out. TCRdb used MiXCR to reprocess the reads, holding one entry per CDR3 protein. The top ten clones hold under 50% of a sample with 150,000 to 200,000 distinct CDR3 sequences, 55% to 80% of them seen once. The source material was sorted CD4+, CD8+, or CD8+CD57+ T cells (not recorded which) from PBMCs. The receptors derive from a human donor in good health.

The rearrangement joins TRBV6-5 to TRBJ1-2; 7 bases agree with TRBD1. J gave up 4 bases and V 10 bases, and 12 bases lay outside the gene matches. The CDR3 extends over 14 amino acids. From germline, CDR1 is MNHEY and CDR2 SVGAGI. The CDR3 DNA follows: TGTGCCACTCGGGTAGGGGGCGCGTTCTATGGCTACACCTTC. Protein product: CATRVGGAFYGYTF.

The V call is TRBV6-1, the J call TRBJ1-6, with D possibly matching TRBD1 (6 bases). The CDR3 length is 18 residues. Trimming stripped 0 bases from V and 2 bases from J, with 14 bases between. Germline V gene sequence: CDR1 MNHNS, CDR2 SASEGT. CDR3 sequence reads: CASSEAGQGPTYNSPLHF. CDR3 coding DNA: TGTGCCAGCAGTGAAGCAGGGCAGGGGCCTACCTATAATTCACCCCTCCACTTT.

The chain uses TRBV5-1 and TRBJ2-1, with a weak D call TRBD2 (6 bases). Trimming took off 0 bases at V and 6 bases at J, with 10 bases between the two ends. The germline gives CDR1 SGHRS, CDR2 YFSETQ. This CDR3 region has 14 residues. The CDR3 DNA is TGCGCCAGCAGCTTGGCGGGGACTTCCAATGAGCAGTTCTTC. Its translation is CASSLAGTSNEQFF.

The V call is TRBV28, the J call TRBJ2-3; 8 nucleotides match TRBD1. The J segment lost 5 bases and the V segment lost 6 bases, leaving 7 bases of the junction unmatched. CDR1 and CDR2 from the germline V gene are MDHEN and SYDVKM. The length of the CDR3 is 14 residues. The CDR3 DNA sequence: TGTGCCAGCAGCCGGACAGGGTGGGAAGATACGCAGTATTTT. Translation: CASSRTGWEDTQYF.

CDR3 DNA sequence: TGTGCCAGCAGCTTAGCGGGAGCAAACTACGAGCAGTACTTC. Translating it yields CASSLAGANYEQYF. The genes are TRBV7-3 and TRBJ2-7; 7 nucleotides line up with TRBD2. The trim removed 2 bases at V and 3 bases at J, leaving 4 bases unmatched. The CDR3 runs 14 residues. Germline V lookup: CDR1 SGHTA, CDR2 FQGTGA.

This clonotype was recorded once. The chain carries TRBV10-2 and TRBJ2-7, with 8 bases fitting TRBD1. From germline, CDR1 is WSHSY and CDR2 SAAADI. J was trimmed by 6 bases and V by 6 bases; bases with no gene match: 7. The CDR3 consists of 13 residues. The DNA of the CDR3 is TGCGCCAGCAGGGGGACAGGAGAAGGCGAGCAGTACTTC. Its translation is CASRGTGEGEQYF.

This rearrangement joins TRBV19 to TRBJ2-3; 10 bases match TRBD1. The length of the CDR3 is 14 residues. V lost 11 bases, J lost 3 bases, and 8 bases stayed unmatched. CDR1 is LNHDA and CDR2 is SQIVND in the germline V gene (reference sequence). The CDR3, as DNA: TGTGCCTGCGGGAGGACAGGGGGTACAGATACGCAGTATTTT. Its translation: CACGRTGGTDTQYF.